The clone carrying this T cell receptor (beta chain) has at least ten counts. These data belong to a study of blood T cells in healthy people across ages. Study background: Using template switching, researchers captured about one barcoded beta molecule for each two T cells.

This CDR3 comprises 14 residues. With 7 bases clipped from V and 4 bases from J, the junction kept 3 bases outside the gene matches. Next came a second PCR, run for roughly 7 to 12 cycles, which used a sample-barcoded 5' primer along with a J-beta primer mix. At least 2.5 million CDR3-containing paired-end reads were obtained per sample. TCRdb reprocessed the 5' RACE reads via MiXCR and lists one record per CDR3 protein. The sample holds hundreds of thousands of distinct CDR3 sequences, approximately 29% seen once. Each of the donors had roughly 10 milliliters of peripheral blood drawn into EDTA-treated Vacutainer tubes.

The TCR originated in a woman at least 80 years old in good health. Sequencing was performed on blood. The chain has TRBV12-3 or TRBV12-4 and TRBJ1-5, with 11 nucleotides matching TRBD1. The CDR3 spells CASTRDRGNQPQHF. CDR3 sequence (DNA): TGTGCCAGCACCCGGGACAGGGGGAATCAGCCCCAGCATTTT.